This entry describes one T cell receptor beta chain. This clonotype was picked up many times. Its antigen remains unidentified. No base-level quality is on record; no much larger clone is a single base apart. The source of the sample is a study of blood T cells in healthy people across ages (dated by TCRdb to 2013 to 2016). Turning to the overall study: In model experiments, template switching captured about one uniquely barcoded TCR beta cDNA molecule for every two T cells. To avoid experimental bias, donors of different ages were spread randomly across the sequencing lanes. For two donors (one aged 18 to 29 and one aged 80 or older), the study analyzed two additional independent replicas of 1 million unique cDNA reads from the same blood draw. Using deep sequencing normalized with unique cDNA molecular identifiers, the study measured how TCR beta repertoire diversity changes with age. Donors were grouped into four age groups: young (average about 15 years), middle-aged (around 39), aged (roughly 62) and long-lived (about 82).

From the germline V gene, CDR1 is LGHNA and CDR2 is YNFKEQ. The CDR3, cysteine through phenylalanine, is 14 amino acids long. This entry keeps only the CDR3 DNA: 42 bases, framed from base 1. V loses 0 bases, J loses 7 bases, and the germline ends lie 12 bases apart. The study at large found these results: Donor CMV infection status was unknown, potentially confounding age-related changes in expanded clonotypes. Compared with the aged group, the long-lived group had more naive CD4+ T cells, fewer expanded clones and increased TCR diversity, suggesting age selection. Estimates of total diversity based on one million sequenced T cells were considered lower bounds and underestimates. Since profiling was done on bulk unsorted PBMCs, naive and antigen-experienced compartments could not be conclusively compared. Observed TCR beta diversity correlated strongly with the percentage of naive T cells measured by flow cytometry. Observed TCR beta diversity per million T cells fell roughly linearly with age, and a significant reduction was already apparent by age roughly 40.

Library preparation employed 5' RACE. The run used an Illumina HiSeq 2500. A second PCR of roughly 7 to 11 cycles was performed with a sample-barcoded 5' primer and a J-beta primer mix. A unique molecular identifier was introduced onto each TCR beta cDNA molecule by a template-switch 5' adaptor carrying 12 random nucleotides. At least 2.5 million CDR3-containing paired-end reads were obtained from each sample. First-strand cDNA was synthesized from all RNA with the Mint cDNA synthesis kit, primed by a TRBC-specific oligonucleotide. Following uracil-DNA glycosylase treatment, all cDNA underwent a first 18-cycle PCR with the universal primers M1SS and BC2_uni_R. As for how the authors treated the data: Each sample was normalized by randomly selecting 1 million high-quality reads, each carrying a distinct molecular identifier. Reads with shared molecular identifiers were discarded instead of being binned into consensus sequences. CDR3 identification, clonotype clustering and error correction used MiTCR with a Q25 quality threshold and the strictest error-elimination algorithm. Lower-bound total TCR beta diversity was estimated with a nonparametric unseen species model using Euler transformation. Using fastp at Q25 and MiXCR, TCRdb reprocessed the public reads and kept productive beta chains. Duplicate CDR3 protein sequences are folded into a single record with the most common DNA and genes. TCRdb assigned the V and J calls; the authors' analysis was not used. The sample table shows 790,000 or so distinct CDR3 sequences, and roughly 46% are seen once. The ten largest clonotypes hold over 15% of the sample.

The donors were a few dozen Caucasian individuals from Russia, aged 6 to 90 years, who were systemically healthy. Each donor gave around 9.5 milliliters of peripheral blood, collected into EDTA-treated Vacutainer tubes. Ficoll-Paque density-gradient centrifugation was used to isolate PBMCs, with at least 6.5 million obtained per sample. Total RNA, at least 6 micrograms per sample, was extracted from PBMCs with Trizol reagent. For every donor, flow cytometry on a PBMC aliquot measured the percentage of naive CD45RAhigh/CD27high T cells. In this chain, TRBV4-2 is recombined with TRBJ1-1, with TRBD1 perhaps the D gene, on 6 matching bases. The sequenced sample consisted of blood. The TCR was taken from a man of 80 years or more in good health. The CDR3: CASSQDWLQGEAFF. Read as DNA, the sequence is TGTGCCAGCAGCCAAGATTGGTTACAGGGTGAAGCTTTCTTT.